This T cell receptor (beta chain) came from a study of siplizumab effects on memory and regulatory T cells. Of note for this clone: The antigen is not known.

The V end was cut by 7 bases, the J end by 5 bases, with 23 bases between. This CDR3 is 16 amino acids long. Germline loops: CDR1 SGHVS, CDR2 FQNEAQ. Study-wide results and limits: Sequences below about 10^-5 frequency were poorly captured. As a result, only a minor fraction of alloreactive clones mapped to unstimulated subsets.

Assayed TCR templates numbered roughly 10^5 for each sample. Using immunoSEQ multiplex PCR, the repertoire was profiled, and TCRdb retains in-frame clones only, with some absent. The table has more than 70,000 clones, 95% seen once; the top ten hold approximately 17%. The receptor was derived from a human donor in good health. What was sequenced was CD8+ T cells sorted from blood. The chain employs TRBV7-8 and TRBJ2-5; maybe TRBD2 (6 bases). The DNA of the CDR3 is TGTGCCAGCAACAAGAAGGAGGGGTTTCTTCGGGAGACCCAGTACTTC. Its protein is CASNKKEGFLRETQYF.